The present T cell receptor beta chain was sequenced within a study of blood T cells in healthy people across ages. Background on the study: About one barcoded beta molecule per two T cells came from capture by template switching.

Findings of the study overall: Correlation between TCR beta diversity and naive T cell percentage was strong. Estimates of total diversity, which came from one million sequenced T cells, were considered to be underestimates.

This clonotype was detected only a few times. Its target is unknown. Since a much larger clone is just one base distant, this may be a read error. It was with a sample-barcoded 5' primer and a J-beta primer mix that a second PCR of roughly 7 to 12 cycles was run. TCRdb processed the 5' RACE reads anew with MiXCR; each CDR3 protein has one entry. The table shows 590,000 or so distinct CDR3 sequences, with about 30% occurring only once. Every donor contributed about 10 milliliters of peripheral blood by blood draw. The CDR3 has 11 residues. Trimming cost V 6 bases and J 7 bases, with 10 bases left between them. The V gene's germline CDR1 is SGHTA and CDR2 FQGNSA.

This sequence joins TRBV7-2 and TRBJ2-7, with D hard to call. The source is a woman of 80 years or more in good health. Sequenced sample: blood. CDR3 region: CASSITGEQYF. CDR3 nucleotide sequence: TGTGCCAGCAGTATTACGGGTGAGCAGTACTTC.